Detailed here is one TCR beta chain. Per the study methods: Reference gene primer amplification gave nucleated cell count estimates. TCRdb's copy holds only in-frame clones and misses some; the assay was immunoSEQ multiplex PCR. The DNA was the basis for D and trimming; V, J and clone size are from that table. The sample yields some 69,000 clones, almost 80% seen once. The entry originates in a study of blood T cell repertoires in COVID-19. On the study more broadly: Samples of COVID-19 (acute and convalescent) were obtained from the United States, Italy and Spain. PBMCs, B-cell-depleted T cells, or T cells were the source of the cDNA or gDNA that made up the material.

The receptor comes from a man aged 60 to 69 with acute or convalescent COVID-19. Sequencing was performed on peripheral blood.

In nucleotides, the CDR3 is TGTGCCAGCACATCACAATCTCGGACAGGGGGGAACACTGAAGCTTTCTTT. This sequence encodes CASTSQSRTGGNTEAFF. The chain uses TRBV2 and TRBJ1-1, with 10 bases fitting TRBD1. Trimming at V came to 7 bases and at J to 1 base, leaving 12 bases not matched to a gene. CDR1 and CDR2 from the germline V gene are SNHLY and FYNNEI. The CDR3 is made up of 17 amino acids. Drawing the rest from reference TRBV2 and TRBJ1-1, the complete variable domain is EPEVTQTPSHQVTQMGQEVILRCVPISNHLYFYWYRQILGQKVEFLVSFYNNEISEKSEIFDDQFSVERPDGSNFTLKIRSTKLEDSAMYFCASTSQSRTGGNTEAFFGQGTRLTVV.